A single sample is the source of the 9 T cell receptor beta chains below, sequenced in a study of blood T cell repertoires in COVID-19. The method was immunoSEQ multiplex PCR; TCRdb's version includes in-frame clones alone and lacks a portion of them. Among around 130,000 clones listed, under 90% were seen once. Sequencing was performed on peripheral blood. Receptors were obtained from a woman aged 60-75 years with acute or convalescent COVID-19.

V gene TRBV9 combines with J gene TRBJ1-1; tentatively, D is TRBD1 (6 bases). Germline values: CDR1 SGDLS, CDR2 YYNGEE. The CDR3 extends over 13 amino acids. The V and J ends lost 7 bases and 2 bases respectively, with 12 bases between them. CDR3 region: CASAKQGNTEAFF. CDR3 nucleotides: TGTGCCAGCGCTAAACAGGGCAACACTGAAGCTTTCTTT.

The V gene is TRBV4-2, the J gene TRBJ2-5, with 9 bases matching TRBD2. The CDR3 runs to 15 residues. V was clipped by 4 bases and J by 4 bases; unmatched bases: 7. Germline lookup yields CDR1 LGHNA and CDR2 YNFKEQ. Written as DNA, the CDR3 is TGTGCCAGCAGCCTTAGCGGGGGTGGTCGAGAGACCCAGTACTTC. It yields the protein CASSLSGGGRETQYF.

This sequence joins TRBV5-1 and TRBJ2-5; tentative D call: TRBD1 (6 bases). Germline assignment: CDR1 SGHRS and CDR2 YFSETQ. This CDR3 region has 14 residues. Trimming removed 4 bases at V and 0 bases at J, with 10 bases between. This chain's CDR3 is CASSPQGNQETQYF. The CDR3 region has the DNA TGCGCCAGCAGCCCGCAGGGGAACCAAGAGACCCAGTACTTC.

V gene TRBV5-6 combines with J gene TRBJ2-3; 7 positions match TRBD2. Germline lookup yields CDR1 SGHDT and CDR2 YYEEEE. This CDR3 has 18 amino acids. Trimming took 4 bases from V and 0 from J; bases not matched to a gene: 14. CDR3 nucleotides: TGTGCCAGCAGCCTCGGCGGGGGTACCCGTTCTAGCACAGATACGCAGTATTTT. As protein: CASSLGGGTRSSTDTQYF.

The chain carries TRBV9 and TRBJ1-3; 11 bases match TRBD1. CDR1 and CDR2 (germline): SGDLS, YYNGEE. The J segment lost 4 bases and the V segment lost 4 bases, leaving 4 bases of the junction unmatched. The CDR3 runs to 15 residues. The CDR3 DNA reads as TGTGCCAGCAGCCGGACAGGGGGCTCCGGAAACACCATATATTTT. Its protein product is CASSRTGGSGNTIYF.

This chain connects TRBV6-5 to TRBJ2-7; no reliable D call. This CDR3 has 13 amino acids. Per the germline V gene, CDR1 is MNHEY and CDR2 is SVGAGI. V shed 4 bases and J shed 7 bases, with 14 bases lying between them. Here the CDR3 DNA reads TGTGCCAGCAGTTGGGCTTCCCCGAATGAGCAGTACTTC. Translated: CASSWASPNEQYF.

The rearrangement uses TRBV5-1 and TRBJ2-2; 13 bases match TRBD2. CDR1 and CDR2 (germline): SGHRS, YFSETQ. CDR3 length: 19 amino acids. The J segment lost 1 base and the V segment lost 0 bases, leaving 6 bases of the junction unmatched. CDR3 region: CASSLANRLAGGNTGELFF. Written as DNA, the CDR3 is TGCGCCAGCAGCTTGGCCAATCGACTAGCGGGGGGGAACACCGGGGAGCTGTTTTTT.

The V and J genes are TRBV2 and TRBJ1-5; D is unclear. V was clipped by 7 bases and J by 9 bases, with 13 bases between them. Looked up from germline, CDR1 is SNHLY and CDR2 is FYNNEI. The CDR3 loop spans 12 amino acids. CDR3 amino acids: CASTDEGGPQHF. CDR3 bases: TGTGCCAGCACAGACGAGGGAGGGCCCCAGCATTTT.

The CDR3 region has the DNA TGCAGCGTTGAACCCGGGACAGGGAACACTGAAGCTTTCTTT. Residues: CSVEPGTGNTEAFF. The chain joins TRBV29-1 to TRBJ1-1; 8 bases agree with TRBD1. Germline V gene lookup returns CDR1 SQVTM and CDR2 ANQGSEA. V lost 2 bases and J lost 1; bases outside the gene matches: 3. The CDR3 consists of 14 residues.